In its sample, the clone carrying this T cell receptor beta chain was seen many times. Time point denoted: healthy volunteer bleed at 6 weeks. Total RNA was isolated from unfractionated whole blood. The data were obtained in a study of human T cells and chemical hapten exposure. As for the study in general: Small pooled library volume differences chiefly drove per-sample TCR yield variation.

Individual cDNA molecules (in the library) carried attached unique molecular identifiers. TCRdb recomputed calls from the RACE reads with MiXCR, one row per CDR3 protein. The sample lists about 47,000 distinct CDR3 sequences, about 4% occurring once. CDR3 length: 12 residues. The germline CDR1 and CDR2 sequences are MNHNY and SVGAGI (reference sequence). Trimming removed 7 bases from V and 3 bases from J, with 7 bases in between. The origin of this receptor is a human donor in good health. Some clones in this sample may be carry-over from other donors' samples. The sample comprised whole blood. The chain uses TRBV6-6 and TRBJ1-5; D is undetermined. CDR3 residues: CASTRANQPQHF. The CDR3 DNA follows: TGTGCCAGCACCCGAGCCAATCAGCCCCAGCATTTT.